One sample yielded the 22 T cell receptor beta chains listed below, sequenced in a study of beta chain features in type 1 diabetes. Isolated RNA was reverse transcribed in full, so expressed TCRB transcripts were sequenced. TCRdb's table, derived via immunoSEQ multiplex PCR, lists solely in-frame clones and lacks some. In the table there are some 45,000 clones, 51% of which are singletons. Sequences were obtained from Tregs from blood. These TCRs come from a young woman in good health.

This clone came up a few times. The chain couples TRBV7-8 to TRBJ2-3, with 8 nucleotides matching TRBD2. CDR1 and CDR2 from the germline V gene are SGHVS and FQNEAQ. The CDR3 spans 16 residues. V was pared by 1 base and J by 2 bases, with 5 bases of the junction left unmatched. In DNA, the CDR3 is TGTGCCAGCAGCTTAGTCACTAGCGGCCCCACAGATACGCAGTATTTT. This sequence encodes CASSLVTSGPTDTQYF.

This chain uses TRBV2 with TRBJ2-5, with 7 positions matching TRBD1. The J call is in doubt because the DNA end fits TRBJ2-7 better. Germline CDR1 is SNHLY and CDR2 is FYNNEI. This CDR3 is built from 12 residues. The CDR3 loop is CASKGADYEQYF. In nucleotides, the CDR3 is TGTGCCAGCAAGGGGGCGGATTACGAGCAGTACTTC.

The V call is TRBV2, the J call TRBJ1-2; D unclear. CDR1 is SNHLY, CDR2 FYNNEI, per germline. The CDR3 runs 10 residues. V was pared by 6 bases and J by 6 bases, with 5 bases between. CDR3 nucleotides: TGTGCCAGCAGAGCTAATGGCTACACCTTC. This encodes CASRANGYTF.

CDR3 sequence: CASSIGDYLRNEQFF. CDR3 DNA sequence: TGTGCCAGCAGCATCGGTGACTACCTCCGCAATGAGCAGTTCTTC. The chain links TRBV7-6 to TRBJ2-1; TRBD2 is a possible D gene (5 bases). The germline V and J ends were trimmed by 5 bases and 6 bases, with 17 bases remaining between them. Germline CDR1 is SGHVS and CDR2 is FNYEAQ. The CDR3 is 15 amino acids.

This clone occurred a few times. The V and J genes are TRBV14 and TRBJ2-5; 10 bases fit TRBD1. Germline CDR1 reads SGHDN; CDR2 reads FVKESK. This CDR3 has 17 amino acids. V gave up 4 bases and J gave up 2 bases; unmatched junction bases: 10. The CDR3 nucleotides read TGTGCCAGCAGCCTCTTAATCGGGACAGGGGCACAAGAGACCCAGTACTTC. Its translation: CASSLLIGTGAQETQYF.

The rearrangement uses TRBV5-8 and TRBJ2-7; TRBD1 might be the D (5 bases). Germline V gives CDR1 SGHTS, CDR2 YDEGEE. CDR3 length: 15 residues. Trimming shortened V by 6 bases and J by 2 bases, and 18 bases separated the two germline ends. The CDR3 DNA follows: TGTGCCAGCACTCCCGAGTCGGCAGGGACCTACGAGCAGTACTTC. The encoded protein is CASTPESAGTYEQYF. Complete variable domain (other parts from reference TRBV5-8 and TRBJ2-7): EAGVTQSPTHLIKTRGQQATLRCSPISGHTSVYWYQQALGLGLQFLLWYDEGEERNRGNFPPRFSGRQFPNYSSELNVNALELEDSALYLCASTPESAGTYEQYFGPGTRLTVT.

The V gene is TRBV7-2, the J gene TRBJ1-5; D perhaps matches TRBD1 (6 bases). The CDR3 has 16 amino acids. Deletions cut 2 bases from V and 2 bases from J, with 13 bases between. In germline, CDR1 is SGHTA, CDR2 FQGNSA. The CDR3 region is CASSLNRAGGNQPQHF. The DNA for the CDR3 is TGTGCCAGCAGCTTAAACCGCGCAGGGGGCAATCAGCCCCAGCATTTT. The full variable domain, in which reference TRBV7-2 and TRBJ1-5 provide the parts outside the CDR3, is GAGVSQSPSNKVTEKGKDVELRCDPISGHTALYWYRQSLGQGLEFLIYFQGNSAPDKSGLPSDRFSAERTGGSVSTLTIQRTQQEDSAVYLCASSLNRAGGNQPQHFGDGTRLSIL.

This clone was seen more than once but under ten times. The chain couples TRBV5-1 to TRBJ2-1; 9 bases align to TRBD2. CDR1 and CDR2 (germline): SGHRS, YFSETQ. The length of the CDR3 is 16 residues. The ends lost 4 bases at V and 7 bases at J; junction bases unmatched: 12. CDR3: CASSPRLGGRVNEQFF. DNA for the CDR3: TGCGCCAGCAGCCCCCGTTTGGGCGGGAGGGTTAATGAGCAGTTCTTC.

This clone has only one observation. The rearrangement links TRBV18 to TRBJ2-7; TRBD1 matches at 9 bases. Germline assignment: CDR1 KGHSH and CDR2 LQKENI. CDR3 size: 16 residues. J gave up 3 bases and V 5 bases, and 11 bases lay outside the gene matches. As DNA, the CDR3 is TGTGCCAGCTCAAAAATTAAGGGACAGGGAGACTACGAGCAGTACTTC. This codes for CASSKIKGQGDYEQYF.

The gene calls are TRBV7-8 and TRBJ2-1; D might be TRBD2 (6 bases). Between the trimmed V and J ends, which lost 1 base and 4 bases, there was a span of 14 bases. CDR3 length equals 16 residues. In germline, CDR1 is SGHVS, CDR2 FQNEAQ. The CDR3 DNA follows: TGTGCCAGCAGCTTAGGTCGCGGGGCTTTTTACAATGAGCAGTTCTTC. The encoded protein is CASSLGRGAFYNEQFF.

The rearrangement uses TRBV28 and TRBJ2-3, with 9 bases fitting TRBD2. The CDR3 totals 17 residues. The V segment lost 2 bases and the J segment 7 bases; nucleotides outside the gene matches: 13. From germline, CDR1 is MDHEN and CDR2 SYDVKM. CDR3 sequence: CASSLIAGASNRNTQYF. The CDR3 DNA reads TGTGCCAGCAGTTTAATAGCGGGAGCGTCGAATCGGAATACGCAGTATTTT.

The chain links TRBV30 to TRBJ1-2; possible D gene TRBD1, 6 bases. CDR1 is GTSNPN and CDR2 is SVGIG in the germline V gene (reference sequence). The CDR3 sequence is 13 residues long. CDR3 bases: TGTGTCTCAATCTCCATCAGGGGTTATGGCTACACCTTC. Translated, it gives CVSISIRGYGYTF.

This clone was recorded a few times. The chain has TRBV6-5 and TRBJ2-3; D is possibly TRBD1 (6 bases). The V gene lost 10 bases and the J gene lost 1 base, with 15 bases spanning the gap. The germline V gene has CDR1 MNHEY and CDR2 SVGAGI. The CDR3 extends over 14 amino acids. CDR3 amino acids: CATGASAGTDTQYF. In DNA, the CDR3 is TGTGCCACAGGGGCCAGCGCGGGCACAGATACGCAGTATTTT.

This clone appeared a few times. CDR3 DNA sequence: TGTGCCAGCAGGCCTCCGGGACTAGCGGGAGTTAACGAGCAGTTCTTC. Protein product: CASRPPGLAGVNEQFF. The rearrangement links TRBV28 to TRBJ2-1; TRBD2 agrees at 14 bases. CDR1 and CDR2 (germline): MDHEN, SYDVKM. The CDR3 has 16 residues. The junction had 11 bases not matched to a gene; V was cut back by 6 bases and J by 10 bases. Filled out from reference TRBV28 and TRBJ2-1, the complete variable domain reads DVKVTQSSRYLVKRTGEKVFLECVQDMDHENMFWYRQDPGLGLRLIYFSYDVKMKEKGDIPEGYSVSREKKERFSLILESASTNQTSMYLCASRPPGLAGVNEQFFGPGTRLTVL.

The genes are TRBV30 and TRBJ2-7; TRBD1 matches 12 bases. The V gene's germline CDR1 is GTSNPN and CDR2 SVGIG (reference sequence). With V trimmed by 1 base and J by 0 bases, 7 bases remained unmatched. CDR3 size: 17 residues. CDR3 DNA: TGTGCCTGGAGTGGCGGGACAGGGGGCCAAAGCTCCTACGAGCAGTACTTC. Translation gives CAWSGGTGGQSSYEQYF.

The chain recombines TRBV28 with TRBJ2-1, with 13 bases aligning to TRBD2. CDR3 length equals 16 residues. After removal of 6 bases from V and 3 bases from J, the junction contained 5 bases not matched to a gene. Per germline, CDR1 MDHEN and CDR2 SYDVKM. The CDR3 loop is CASRWTSGGLYNEQFF. Here the CDR3 DNA reads TGTGCCAGCAGGTGGACTAGCGGGGGTCTCTACAATGAGCAGTTCTTC.

This clone was observed a handful of times. The V gene is TRBV10-2, the J gene TRBJ1-5; D is unclear. V was trimmed by 3 bases and J by 2 bases, leaving 11 bases between them. This CDR3 is built from 15 residues. Germline V gene lookup returns CDR1 WSHSY and CDR2 SAAADI. As DNA, the CDR3 is TGCGCCAGCAGTGAAAGGGTGGGAGGCAATCAGCCCCAGCATTTT. Its translation is CASSERVGGNQPQHF.

This chain connects TRBV28 to TRBJ1-3; TRBD1 aligns across 8 bases. The CDR3 has 14 amino acids. Germline V lookup: CDR1 MDHEN, CDR2 SYDVKM. Unmatched junction bases numbered 3, after V lost 7 bases and J lost 1 base. The CDR3 DNA reads as TGTGCCAGCACACAGGGGGGGTCTGGAAACACCATATATTTT. Its protein product is CASTQGGSGNTIYF.

The chain uses TRBV10-3 and TRBJ2-1; D not certain. The germline CDR1 and CDR2 sequences are ENHRY and SYGVKD. This CDR3 is 13 amino acids long. V was pared by 1 base and J by 4 bases, with 5 bases between. DNA of the CDR3: TGTGCCATCAGTGAGTTTGAGTACAATGAGCAGTTCTTC. Its protein product is CAISEFEYNEQFF.

The chain joins TRBV7-9 to TRBJ2-3, with 9 bases that match TRBD2. This CDR3 spans 14 amino acids. Germline-derived CDR1 and CDR2 are SEHNR and FQNEAQ (reference sequence). V lost 1 base to trimming and J lost 4 bases; unmatched junction nucleotides: 0. CDR3 protein: CASSLGTSADTQYF. CDR3 in DNA: TGTGCCAGCAGCTTAGGGACTAGCGCAGATACGCAGTATTTT.

As to this clone: A far larger clone is one base from this, pointing to a likely read error. The CDR3: CASSIKETQYF. The DNA for the CDR3 is TGTGCCAGCAGCATAAAAGAGACCCAGTACTTC. This chain connects TRBV5-4 to TRBJ2-5; D not resolved. Trimming removed 4 bases at V and 3 bases at J, with 4 bases between. This CDR3 spans 11 amino acids. Germline V gene sequence: CDR1 SGHNT, CDR2 YYREEE (reference sequence). Drawing the rest from reference TRBV5-4 and TRBJ2-5, the complete variable domain is ETGVTQSPTHLIKTRGQQVTLRCSSQSGHNTVSWYQQALGQGPQFIFQYYREEENGRGNFPPRFSGLQFPNYSSELNVNALELDDSALYLCASSIKETQYFGPGTRLLVL.

The CDR3 sequence is CAWGQGTEAFF. The DNA of the CDR3 is TGTGCCTGGGGACAGGGGACTGAAGCTTTCTTT. This chain joins TRBV30 and TRBJ1-1, with TRBD1 identical over 9 bases. The CDR3 is made up of 11 amino acids. Trimming at V came to 5 bases and at J to 5 bases, leaving 0 bases not matched to a gene. Germline lookup yields CDR1 GTSNPN and CDR2 SVGIG (reference sequence).